This T cell receptor beta chain was retrieved from a study of shared T cell receptors in the human thymus. Using immunoSEQ multiplex PCR, the repertoire was profiled, and TCRdb retains in-frame clones only, with some absent. The data show approximately 490,000 clones, 70% to 80% seen once. The CDR3 length is 16 residues. The V and J ends lost 5 bases and 7 bases respectively, with 20 bases between them. The germline CDR1 and CDR2 sequences are MNHEY and SMNVEV (reference sequence). The data were also submitted as part of a second study, on human thymus T cells.

Sequences were obtained from thymocytes. The chain carries TRBV27 and TRBJ2-2; no firm D call. The origin of this receptor is a boy under two years old with a congenital heart defect. CDR3 nucleotide sequence: TGTGCCAGCAGTATCACAACCCACCGACCGGGCGGGGAGCTGTTTTTT. Translated, it gives CASSITTHRPGGELFF.